This T cell receptor (beta chain) was obtained from a study of cytomegalovirus exposure and HLA in healthy donors. V was pared by 2 bases and J by 3 bases, with 14 bases between. The germline gives CDR1 MNHNS, CDR2 SASEGT. CDR3 length equals 16 residues. A multiplex PCR was run with 60 Vbeta primers and 13 Jbeta primers. Libraries were prepared by immunoSEQ multiplex PCR; TCRdb keeps only in-frame clonotypes and omits some of them. The data contain around 120,000 clones, roughly 83% of them seen just once; the ten biggest clones take up approximately 4.3%. The sequenced sample consisted of PBMCs. V is TRBV6-1 and J is TRBJ1-3; no clear D. The TCR comes from a young man in good health and CMV-seropositive. CDR3 bases: TGTGCCAGCAGTGAACTCCCGGGTCTGGGTGGAAACACCATATATTTT. Residues: CASSELPGLGGNTIYF.